This TCR beta chain was profiled in a study of cytomegalovirus exposure and HLA in healthy donors. Germline-derived CDR1 and CDR2 are SGHNT and YYREEE (reference sequence). There are 15 residues in the CDR3. Trimming cost V 6 bases and J 2 bases, with 15 bases left between them. To note about this clone: What it binds is not known.

Regarding the study as a whole: For most TCR sequences rarity was the rule, although some public TCRs occurred in many donors.

Vbeta (60) and Jbeta (13) primers were used in the PCR. The data were produced by immunoSEQ multiplex PCR, yet TCRdb's version contains in-frame clones alone and is incomplete. The table lists about 140,000 clones, 60% to 85% of them singletons. It was healthy bone marrow donors who served as donors. The sample consisted of PBMCs. This TCR came from a male donor in good health and CMV-seronegative. The chain is built from TRBV5-4 and TRBJ2-1, with D perhaps TRBD1 (5 bases). The DNA for the CDR3 is TGTGCCAGCAAGGCTGTAAGGGGCGCCTACAATGAGCAGTTCTTC. Its translation is CASKAVRGAYNEQFF.